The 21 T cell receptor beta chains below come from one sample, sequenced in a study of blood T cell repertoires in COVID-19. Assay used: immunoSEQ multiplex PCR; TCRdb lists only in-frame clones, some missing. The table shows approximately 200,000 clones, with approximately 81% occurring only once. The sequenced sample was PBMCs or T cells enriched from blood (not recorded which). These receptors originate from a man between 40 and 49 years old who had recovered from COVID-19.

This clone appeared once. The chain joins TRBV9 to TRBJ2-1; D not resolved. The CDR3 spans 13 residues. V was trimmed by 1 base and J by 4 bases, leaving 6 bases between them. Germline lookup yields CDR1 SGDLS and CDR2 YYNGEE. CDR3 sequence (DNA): TGTGCCAGCAGCGTAACCGGTTACAATGAGCAGTTCTTC. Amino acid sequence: CASSVTGYNEQFF.

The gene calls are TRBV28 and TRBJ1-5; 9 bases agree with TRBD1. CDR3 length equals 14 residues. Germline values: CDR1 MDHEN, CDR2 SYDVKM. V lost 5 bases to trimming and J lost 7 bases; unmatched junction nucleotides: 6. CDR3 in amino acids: CASSMGGTGQPQHF. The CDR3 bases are TGTGCCAGCAGTATGGGGGGGACAGGGCAGCCCCAGCATTTT.

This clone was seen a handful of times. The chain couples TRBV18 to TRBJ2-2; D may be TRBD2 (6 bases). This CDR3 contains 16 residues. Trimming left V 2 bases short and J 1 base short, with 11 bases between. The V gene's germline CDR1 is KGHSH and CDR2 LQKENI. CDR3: CASSPLLARNTGELFF. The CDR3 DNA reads TGTGCCAGCTCACCATTACTAGCTAGGAACACCGGGGAGCTGTTTTTT.

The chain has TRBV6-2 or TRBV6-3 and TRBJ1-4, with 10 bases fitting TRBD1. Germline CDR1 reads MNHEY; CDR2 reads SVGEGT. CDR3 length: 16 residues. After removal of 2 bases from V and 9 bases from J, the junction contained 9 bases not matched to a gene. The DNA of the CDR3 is TGTGCCAGCAGTTACCTGGGGACAGGGGCATCTCAAAAACTGTTTTTT. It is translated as CASSYLGTGASQKLFF.

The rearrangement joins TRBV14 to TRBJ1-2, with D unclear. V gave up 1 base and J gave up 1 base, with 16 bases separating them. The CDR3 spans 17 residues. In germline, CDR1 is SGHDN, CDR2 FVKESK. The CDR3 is CASSQVSRGEYNYGYTF. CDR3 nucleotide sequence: TGTGCCAGCAGCCAAGTTTCACGGGGAGAATATAACTATGGCTACACCTTC.

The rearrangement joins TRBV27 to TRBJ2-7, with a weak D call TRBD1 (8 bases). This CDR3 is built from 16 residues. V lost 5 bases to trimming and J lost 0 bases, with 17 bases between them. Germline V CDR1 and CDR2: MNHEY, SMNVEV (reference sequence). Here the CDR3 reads CASSIYRGGSSYEQYF. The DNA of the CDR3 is TGTGCCAGCAGTATCTACAGGGGGGGAAGCTCCTACGAGCAGTACTTC.

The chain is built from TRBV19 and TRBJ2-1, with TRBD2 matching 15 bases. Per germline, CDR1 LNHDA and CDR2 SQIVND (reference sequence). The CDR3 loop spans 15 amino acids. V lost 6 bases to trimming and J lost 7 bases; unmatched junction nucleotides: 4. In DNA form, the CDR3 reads TGTGCCAGTAGGAGAGGGACTAGCGGGAGGAATGAGCAGTTCTTC. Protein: CASRRGTSGRNEQFF.

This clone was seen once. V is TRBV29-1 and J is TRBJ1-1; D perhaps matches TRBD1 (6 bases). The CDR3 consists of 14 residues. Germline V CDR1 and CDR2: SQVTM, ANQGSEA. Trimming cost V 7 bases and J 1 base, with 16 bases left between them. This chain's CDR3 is CSGKRGWTNTEAFF. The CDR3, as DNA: TGCAGCGGTAAGAGGGGGTGGACGAACACTGAAGCTTTCTTT.

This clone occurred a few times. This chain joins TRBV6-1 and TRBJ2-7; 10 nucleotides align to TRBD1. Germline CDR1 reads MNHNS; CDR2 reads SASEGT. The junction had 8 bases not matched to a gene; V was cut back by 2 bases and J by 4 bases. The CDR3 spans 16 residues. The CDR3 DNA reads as TGTGCCAGCAGTGAAATCTGGGACAGGGGTCTATACGAGCAGTACTTC. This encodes CASSEIWDRGLYEQYF.

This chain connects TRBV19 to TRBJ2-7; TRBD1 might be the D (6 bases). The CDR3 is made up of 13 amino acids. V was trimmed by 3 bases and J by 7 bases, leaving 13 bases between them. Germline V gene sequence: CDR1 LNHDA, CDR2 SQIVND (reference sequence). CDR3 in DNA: TGTGCCAGTAGTATGACAGGCCCTAGGGAGCAGTACTTC. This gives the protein CASSMTGPREQYF.

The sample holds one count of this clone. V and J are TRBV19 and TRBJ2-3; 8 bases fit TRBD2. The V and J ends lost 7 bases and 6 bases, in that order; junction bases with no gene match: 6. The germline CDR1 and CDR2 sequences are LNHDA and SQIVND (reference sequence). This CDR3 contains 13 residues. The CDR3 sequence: CASNPGGWDTQYF. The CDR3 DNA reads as TGTGCCAGTAATCCGGGAGGGTGGGATACGCAGTATTTT.

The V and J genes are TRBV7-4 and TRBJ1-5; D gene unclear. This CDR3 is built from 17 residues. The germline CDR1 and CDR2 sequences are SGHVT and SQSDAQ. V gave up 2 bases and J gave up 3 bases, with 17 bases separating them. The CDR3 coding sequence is TGTGCCAGCAGCTTACTCATAGTCTGGCGGGACAATCAGCCCCAGCATTTT. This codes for CASSLLIVWRDNQPQHF.

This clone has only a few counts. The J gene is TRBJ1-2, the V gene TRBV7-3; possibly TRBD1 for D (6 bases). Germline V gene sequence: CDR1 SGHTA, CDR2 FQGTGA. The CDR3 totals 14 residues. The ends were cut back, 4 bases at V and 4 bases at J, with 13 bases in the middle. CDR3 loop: CASSSTGMGYGYTF. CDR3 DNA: TGTGCCAGCAGCTCCACAGGGATGGGCTATGGCTACACCTTC.

The CDR3: CASSGQMETQYF. CDR3 nucleotides: TGTGCCAGCAGTGGACAGATGGAGACCCAGTACTTC. The V gene is TRBV28, the J gene TRBJ2-5; perhaps TRBD1 as D (6 bases). There are 12 residues in the CDR3. Germline V gene sequence: CDR1 MDHEN, CDR2 SYDVKM. The ends were cut back, 5 bases at V and 5 bases at J, with 9 bases in the middle.

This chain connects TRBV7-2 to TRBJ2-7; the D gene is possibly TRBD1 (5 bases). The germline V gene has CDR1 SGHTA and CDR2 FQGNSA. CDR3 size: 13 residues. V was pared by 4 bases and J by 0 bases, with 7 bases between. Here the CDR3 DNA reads TGTGCCAGCAGCTGGGGCAACTCCTACGAGCAGTACTTC. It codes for CASSWGNSYEQYF.

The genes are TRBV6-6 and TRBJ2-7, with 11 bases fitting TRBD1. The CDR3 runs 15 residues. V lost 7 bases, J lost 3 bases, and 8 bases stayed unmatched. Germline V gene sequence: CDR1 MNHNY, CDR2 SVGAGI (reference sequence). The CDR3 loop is CASKGTGGDIYEQYF. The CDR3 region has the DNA TGTGCCAGCAAGGGGACAGGGGGAGATATCTACGAGCAGTACTTC.

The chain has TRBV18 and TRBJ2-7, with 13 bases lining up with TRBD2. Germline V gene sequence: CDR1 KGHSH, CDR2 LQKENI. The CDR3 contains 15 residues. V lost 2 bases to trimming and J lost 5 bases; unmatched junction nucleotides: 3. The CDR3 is CASSPGLAGVHEQYF. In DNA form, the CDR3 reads TGTGCCAGCTCACCAGGACTAGCGGGAGTCCACGAGCAGTACTTC. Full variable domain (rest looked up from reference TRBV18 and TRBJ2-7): NAGVMQNPRHLVRRRGQEARLRCSPMKGHSHVYWYRQLPEEGLKFMVYLQKENIIDESGMPKERFSAEFPKEGPSILRIQQVVRGDSAAYFCASSPGLAGVHEQYFGPGTRLTVT.

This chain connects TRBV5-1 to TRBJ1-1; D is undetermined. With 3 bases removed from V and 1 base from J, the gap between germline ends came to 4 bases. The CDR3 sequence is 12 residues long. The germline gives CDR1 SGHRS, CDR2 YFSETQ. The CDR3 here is CASSSRNTEAFF. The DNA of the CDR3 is TGCGCCAGCAGCTCTCGGAACACTGAAGCTTTCTTT.

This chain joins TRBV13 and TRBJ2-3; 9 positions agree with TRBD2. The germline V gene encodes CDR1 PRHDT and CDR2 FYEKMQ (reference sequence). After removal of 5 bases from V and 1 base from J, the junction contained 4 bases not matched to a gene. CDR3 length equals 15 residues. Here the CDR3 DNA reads TGTGCCAGCAGCCTAATAGCGGGAGGCACAGATACGCAGTATTTT. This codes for CASSLIAGGTDTQYF.

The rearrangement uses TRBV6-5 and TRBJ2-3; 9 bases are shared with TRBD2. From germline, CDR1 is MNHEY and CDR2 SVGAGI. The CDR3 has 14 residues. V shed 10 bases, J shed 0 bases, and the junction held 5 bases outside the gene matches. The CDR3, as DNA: TGTGCCACTACCACTAGCGGGAGCACAGATACGCAGTATTTT. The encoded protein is CATTTSGSTDTQYF.

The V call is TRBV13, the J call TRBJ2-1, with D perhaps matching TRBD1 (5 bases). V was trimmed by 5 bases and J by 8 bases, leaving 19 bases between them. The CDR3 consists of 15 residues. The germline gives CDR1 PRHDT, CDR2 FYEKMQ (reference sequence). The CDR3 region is CASSRGPETGHEQFF. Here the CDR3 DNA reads TGTGCCAGCAGCCGAGGCCCGGAAACAGGACATGAGCAGTTCTTC. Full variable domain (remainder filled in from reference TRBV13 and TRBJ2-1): AAGVIQSPRHLIKEKRETATLKCYPIPRHDTVYWYQQGPGQDPQFLISFYEKMQSDKGSIPDRFSAQQFSDYHSELNMSSLELGDSALYFCASSRGPETGHEQFFGPGTRLTVL.